These 3 T cell receptor beta chains were sequenced from one sample in a study of OX40 agonist ivuxolimab in advanced cancers. Assay used: immunoSEQ multiplex PCR; TCRdb lists only in-frame clones, some missing. The table lists over 80,000 clones, about nine tenths of them singletons. Here the sequenced sample was CD4+ or CD8+ T cells sorted from blood, taken in a trial of the OX40 agonist ivuxolimab. These receptors originate from an adult with an advanced solid tumor such as melanoma, head and neck, liver or kidney cancer.

The rearrangement joins TRBV6-5 to TRBJ2-3, with D possibly matching TRBD2 (6 bases). CDR1 is MNHEY and CDR2 is SVGAGI in the germline V gene. This CDR3 contains 15 residues. V gave up 6 bases and J gave up 2 bases, with 15 bases separating them. The CDR3 sequence is CASRPPGRLTDTQYF. The CDR3 DNA sequence: TGTGCCAGCAGGCCGCCGGGGAGGCTCACAGATACGCAGTATTTT.

The gene calls are TRBV7-2 and TRBJ2-3; the D gene is possibly TRBD1 (6 bases). CDR3 size: 14 residues. Germline V lookup: CDR1 SGHTA, CDR2 FQGNSA. Between the trimmed V and J ends, which lost 2 bases and 5 bases, there was a span of 11 bases. The DNA for the CDR3 is TGTGCCAGCAGCTTAATGGCAGGGGAAGATACGCAGTATTTT. Its translation: CASSLMAGEDTQYF.

The chain links TRBV5-8 to TRBJ2-7, with TRBD1 as a possible D gene (6 bases). Looked up from germline, CDR1 is SGHTS and CDR2 is YDEGEE. Trimming removed 7 bases from V and 1 base from J, with 9 bases in between. The CDR3 has 12 amino acids. The CDR3 sequence: CASEGVSYEQYF. The CDR3 DNA is TGTGCCAGCGAGGGGGTGTCCTACGAGCAGTACTTC.